The source of this TCR beta chain is a study of T cells after yellow fever vaccination. Findings and limits, study-wide: By day 5 rather than day 15, the secondary response had peaked, though it was weaker.

The table lists this clonotype with a few counts. What it binds is not known. MiXCR, run by TCRdb on the 5' RACE reads, gives a single entry per CDR3 protein. There are under 550,000 distinct CDR3 sequences in the sample; 21% occur only once, and around 16% lies in the top ten. Here the sequenced sample was PBMCs, taken less than 25 days after the first yellow fever vaccination. This TCR came from a man aged 18-30 years who received the YFV17D yellow fever vaccine.

The chain's CDR3 is CASSQGINQPQHF. The CDR3 nucleotides are TGTGCCAGCAGCCAGGGGATTAATCAGCCCCAGCATTTT. The genes are TRBV21-1 and TRBJ1-5; TRBD1 is taken as the D call from the table, unchecked against the DNA. TRBV21-1 is reported as a pseudogene. The CDR3 consists of 13 residues.